The 9 T cell receptor beta chains below all came from one sample that was sequenced in a study of vaccination and CD4 T cells after COVID-19. The study sequenced cultured CD4+ T cell DNA using the Oncomine TCR Beta short-read assay. TCRdb fed the PCR reads into MiXCR, producing one record per CDR3 protein. This table has 20,000 to 25,000 distinct CDR3 sequences, approximately 44% appearing once. Their recognized antigens are unknown. Noted treatment: 10-day PBMC culture with coronavirus spike peptide pools or control peptides (ViraFEST assay). Sequences were derived from CD4+ T cells from blood, cultured in vitro, sampled before SARS-CoV-2 vaccination. All receptors come from a human donor who received a COVID-19 vaccine.

This clonotype was counted between two and nine times. The DNA for the CDR3 is TGTGCCAGTAGTAAGGGACAGGATACTAACTATGGCTACACCTTC. Translated, it gives CASSKGQDTNYGYTF. This sequence joins TRBV19 and TRBJ1-2, with 8 bases identical to TRBD1. The CDR3 runs to 15 residues. Germline CDR1 reads LNHDA; CDR2 reads SQIVND (reference sequence). Germline trimming cut 4 bases from V and 0 bases from J; bases unmatched to any gene: 4.

CDR3 nucleotide sequence: TGCGCCAGCAGTGAGTCGATGCCCTCTGGGGCCAACGTCCTGACTTTC. As protein: CASSESMPSGANVLTF. This chain joins TRBV10-1 and TRBJ2-6; D is unresolved. The V gene's germline CDR1 is WNHNN and CDR2 SYGVQD (reference sequence). The germline V and J ends were trimmed by 0 bases and 0 bases, with 6 bases remaining between them. The CDR3 is 16 residues long.

The chain recombines TRBV5-5 with TRBJ2-7, with D possibly being TRBD1 or TRBD2 (5 bases each). V was cut by 1 base and J by 2 bases, with 25 bases left in between. This CDR3 is 19 amino acids long. Germline values: CDR1 SGHKS, CDR2 YYEKEE (reference sequence). The CDR3 nucleotides read TGTGCCAGCAGCTTGAGGTCCACGGGGCAGTCAATCTCTACCTACGAGCAGTACTTC. Protein product: CASSLRSTGQSISTYEQYF.

The chain has TRBV7-9 and TRBJ2-1; 12 nucleotides match TRBD2. The CDR3 extends over 15 amino acids. J was trimmed by 6 bases and V by 3 bases; bases with no gene match: 3. Germline CDR1 SEHNR, CDR2 FQNEAQ (reference sequence). The CDR3 region is CASSFLAGGPNEQFF. CDR3 coding DNA: TGTGCCAGCAGCTTTCTAGCGGGGGGGCCCAATGAGCAGTTCTTC.

The chain recombines TRBV6-5 with TRBJ1-2; possible D gene TRBD1, 6 bases. Trimming stripped 3 bases from V and 2 bases from J, with 13 bases between. This CDR3 is 15 amino acids long. Germline CDR1 reads MNHEY; CDR2 reads SVGAGI. This CDR3 is CASSYRRGSNYGYTF. The CDR3 region has the DNA TGTGCCAGCAGTTATAGGAGGGGGTCCAACTATGGCTACACCTTC.

The rearrangement uses TRBV30 and TRBJ2-5; D is undetermined. The CDR3 extends over 13 amino acids. V was cut by 0 bases and J by 2 bases, with 7 bases left in between. CDR1 and CDR2 (germline): GTSNPN, SVGIG (reference sequence). The CDR3 reads CAWSVPPQETQYF. DNA of the CDR3: TGTGCCTGGAGTGTACCCCCACAAGAGACCCAGTACTTC.

V gene TRBV18 combines with J gene TRBJ1-2; perhaps TRBD1 as D (5 bases). The CDR3 extends over 14 amino acids. Trimming took off 1 base at V and 8 bases at J, with 14 bases between the two ends. CDR1 and CDR2 (germline): KGHSH, LQKENI. The DNA for the CDR3 is TGTGCCAGCTCACCACAGGCTCGGGGCGAGGGCTACACCTTC. Amino acid sequence: CASSPQARGEGYTF.

The chain recombines TRBV6-1 with TRBJ1-3; TRBD1 agrees at 8 bases. CDR3 size: 12 residues. The J segment lost 9 bases and the V segment lost 8 bases, leaving 6 bases of the junction unmatched. Per germline, CDR1 MNHNS and CDR2 SASEGT. The CDR3 DNA follows: TGTGCCAGCCGTCAGGGGGCTGGCACCATATATTTT. Translation gives CASRQGAGTIYF.

V usage is TRBV29-1 and J usage is TRBJ1-2, with 7 bases identical to TRBD1. V lost 1 base, J lost 3 bases, and 8 bases stayed unmatched. Per germline, CDR1 SQVTM and CDR2 ANQGSEA. CDR3 length equals 15 residues. This chain's CDR3 is CSVEGTEQGHYGYTF. Here the CDR3 DNA reads TGCAGCGTTGAAGGAACGGAACAGGGGCACTATGGCTACACCTTC.